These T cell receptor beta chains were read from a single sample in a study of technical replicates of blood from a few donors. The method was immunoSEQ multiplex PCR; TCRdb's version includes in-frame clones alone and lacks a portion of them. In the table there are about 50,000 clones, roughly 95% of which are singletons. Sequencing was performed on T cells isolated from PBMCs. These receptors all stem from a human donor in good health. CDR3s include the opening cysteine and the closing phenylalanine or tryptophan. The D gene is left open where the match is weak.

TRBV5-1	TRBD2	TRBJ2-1	CASSNGRSYNEQFF	TGCGCCAGCAGTAACGGGAGGTCCTACAATGAGCAGTTCTTC
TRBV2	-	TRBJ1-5	CASSERQGTLVGSNQPQHF	TGTGCCAGCAGTGAAAGGCAGGGAACCCTCGTAGGAAGCAATCAGCCCCAGCATTTT
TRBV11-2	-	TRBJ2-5	CASSLRGAGGETQYF	TGTGCCAGCAGCTTAAGAGGGGCAGGGGGGGAGACCCAGTACTTC
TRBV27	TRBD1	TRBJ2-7	CASSLSGQGGSYEQYF	TGTGCCAGCAGTTTGTCAGGACAGGGGGGATCTTACGAGCAGTACTTC
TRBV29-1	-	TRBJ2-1	CSVGGSEQFF	TGCAGCGTTGGAGGTTCTGAGCAGTTCTTC
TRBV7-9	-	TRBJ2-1	CASSFLPVPYNEQFF	TGTGCCAGCAGCTTTTTGCCAGTCCCCTACAATGAGCAGTTCTTC
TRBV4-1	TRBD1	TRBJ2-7	CASSQAGTVEQYF	TGCGCCAGCAGCCAGGCCGGGACAGTCGAGCAGTACTTC
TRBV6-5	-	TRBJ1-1	CASSLYRATNAEAFF	TGTGCCAGCAGTCTATACAGGGCCACTAACGCTGAAGCTTTCTTT
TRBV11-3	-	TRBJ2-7	CASSTGGDEQYF	TGTGCCAGCAGTACCGGCGGGGACGAGCAGTACTTC
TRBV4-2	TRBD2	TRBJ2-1	CASSKGISSGGYNEQFF	TGTGCCAGCAGCAAAGGGATTTCTAGCGGGGGGTACAATGAGCAGTTCTTC
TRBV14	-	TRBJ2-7	CASSQTSWSEQYF	TGTGCCAGCAGCCAAACCTCTTGGAGCGAGCAGTACTTC
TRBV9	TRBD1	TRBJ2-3	CASSIRTGGDTDTQYF	TGTGCCAGCAGCATACGGACAGGGGGAGACACAGATACGCAGTATTTT
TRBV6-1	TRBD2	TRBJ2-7	CASSPTSGFYEQYF	TGTGCCAGCAGCCCAACTAGCGGGTTTTACGAGCAGTACTTC
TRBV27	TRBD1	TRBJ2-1	CASRAQGDTYNEQFF	TGTGCCAGCAGGGCACAGGGGGACACCTACAATGAGCAGTTCTTC
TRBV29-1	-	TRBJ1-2	CSVEGRGRNYGYTF	TGCAGCGTTGAAGGTAGGGGTCGGAACTATGGCTACACCTTC